This T cell receptor beta chain comes out of a study of response to subunit inactivated influenza vaccine. Each CDR3 protein gets one entry after TCRdb re-called the RT-PCR reads with MiXCR. This repertoire shows more than 600,000 distinct CDR3 sequences, under 20% found once; its top ten account for 11%. Comments on this clonotype: The antigen remains undetermined.

General study points: Every seasonal influenza vaccination brings in few new T cells, the authors suggested.

The CDR3 consists of 16 residues. Germline CDR1 and CDR2: LNHNV and YYDKDF (reference sequence). V gave up 0 bases and J gave up 0 bases, with 9 bases separating them. This chain connects TRBV15 to TRBJ1-3, with D uncertain. The TCR sequence derives from a man aged 50-60 years who received an inactivated influenza vaccine. The sequencing used PBMCs from blood, collected 5 days after vaccination. The CDR3 sequence: CATSRDGSRSGNTIYF. The DNA of the CDR3 is TGTGCCACCAGCAGAGACGGCAGCCGCTCTGGAAACACCATATATTTT.